Given below is one TCR beta chain in context. Only in-frame clones appear in the TCRdb table, and some are missing; sequencing was by immunoSEQ multiplex PCR. The data show tens of thousands of clones, approximately 83% seen once. V lost 1 base and J 0 bases, leaving 12 bases between the germline ends. The CDR3 has 16 residues. Germline V gives CDR1 SSHAT, CDR2 FNYEAQ (reference sequence). The sample belongs to a study of blood T cell repertoires in COVID-19. Sequencing input: peripheral blood. The chain employs TRBV7-7 and TRBJ2-5, with unresolved D. The clonotype comes from a human donor in a cohort sampled during active COVID-19. The CDR3 protein is CASSLGVQQYQETQYF. CDR3 in DNA: TGTGCCAGCAGCTTAGGAGTACAGCAATACCAAGAGACCCAGTACTTC.